These T cell receptor beta chains were read from a single sample in a study of blood T cell repertoires in COVID-19. Libraries were prepared by immunoSEQ multiplex PCR; TCRdb keeps only in-frame clonotypes and omits some of them. Of 150,000 to 200,000 clones listed, approximately 83% are singletons. Sample: peripheral blood. These receptor sequences come from a woman of 80 years or more with active or convalescent COVID-19. Both conserved end residues are part of each CDR3. D genes are given only for firm matches. Some rows have no size entry. The others give once, few or many, or a class for an expanded clone.

>TRBV18|.|.|TRBJ1-5
TGTGCCAGCTCACTATATCAGGGGTCGAGTAGCAATCAGCCCCAGCATTTT
CASSLYQGSSSNQPQHF
>TRBV2|.|.|TRBJ2-1
TGTGCCAGCAGTGATATGGGACTCGCTAACAATGAGCAGTTCTTC
CASSDMGLANNEQFF
>TRBV5-1|.|TRBD1|TRBJ2-1
TGCGCCAGCAGCTCCGGACAGGGGGCGGTTGGGAATGAGCAGTTCTTC
CASSSGQGAVGNEQFF
>TRBV6-2/TRBV6-3|few|.|TRBJ1-6
TGTGCCAGCAGTTACTCGACACAGACAAATTCACCCCTCCACTTT
CASSYSTQTNSPLHF
>TRBV10-1|.|.|TRBJ1-2
TGCGCCAGCAGTCCTACAGACCGGCGGGGGGGCTACACCTTC
CASSPTDRRGGYTF
>TRBV30|.|.|TRBJ1-2
TGTGCCTTAGATATGGGCTACACCTTC
CALDMGYTF
>TRBV27|.|.|TRBJ1-1
TGTGCCAGCAGTCGGGGCGGGGGCACAGACACTGAAGCTTTCTTT
CASSRGGGTDTEAFF
>TRBV6-2/TRBV6-3|once|.|TRBJ1-1
TGTGCCAGCAGCCCCCAGGTGAACACTGAAGCTTTCTTT
CASSPQVNTEAFF
>TRBV6-4|once|TRBD1|TRBJ1-2
TGTGCCAGCAGTGAAGTCATGGGACAGGGTGACTACACCTTC
CASSEVMGQGDYTF
>TRBV12-3/TRBV12-4|.|.|TRBJ1-1
TGTGCCAGCAGCCGCAGGGGCATCACTGAAGCTTTCTTT
CASSRRGITEAFF
>TRBV19|.|.|TRBJ1-2
TGTGCCAGTAGTATCTCGGCAGGGCCAGATGGCTACACCTTC
CASSISAGPDGYTF
>TRBV5-1|once|TRBD1|TRBJ2-7
TGCGCCAGCAGCTTGGGACAGGGGGCCTCCTACGAGCAGTACTTC
CASSLGQGASYEQYF
>TRBV18|once|.|TRBJ2-7
TGTGCCAGCTCACGTGCAAGCGGGGACACCTACGAGCAGTACTTC
CASSRASGDTYEQYF
>TRBV2|once|.|TRBJ1-3
TGTGCCAGCAGTGACCCGGGGGTCTCTGGAAACACCATATATTTT
CASSDPGVSGNTIYF
>TRBV2|.|.|TRBJ1-5
TGTGCCAGCAGTGAAGCGCTGGCAGGGAATCAGCCCCAGCATTTT
CASSEALAGNQPQHF
>TRBV6-4|.|TRBD1|TRBJ2-5
TGTGCCAGCAGTGTCTCGGGACAGTCTCAAGAGACCCAGTACTTC
CASSVSGQSQETQYF
>TRBV2|.|TRBD1|TRBJ2-1
TGTGCCAGCAGTGTCTCAGGGGGCCAGTTCTTC
CASSVSGGQFF
>TRBV9|.|TRBD1|TRBJ1-2
TGTGCCAGCAGCGTAGGGGGGGTTCAGGGGGACTACTATGGCTACACCTTC
CASSVGGVQGDYYGYTF
>TRBV4-1|.|.|TRBJ1-1
TGCGCCAGCAGCCAAGTCGGGGACACTGAAGCTTTCTTT
CASSQVGDTEAFF
>TRBV30|.|.|TRBJ2-3
TGTGCCTGGAGCTTACAGGGTACAGATACGCAGTATTTT
CAWSLQGTDTQYF
>TRBV29-1|.|.|TRBJ1-5
TGCAGCGTTGAGGAGGCCGGCAATCAGCCCCAGCATTTT
CSVEEAGNQPQHF
>TRBV5-6|.|TRBD1|TRBJ1-2
TGTGCCAGCAGCTGGGAACAGGGGGCGGGAGGCTACACCTTC
CASSWEQGAGGYTF
>TRBV11-3|.|.|TRBJ1-2
TGTGCCAGCGCTATTTCAGGGGATGGCTACACCTTC
CASAISGDGYTF
>TRBV12-5|.|.|TRBJ1-4
TGTGCTAGTGGTTTGGTACCTCTGGAGATAGCAACTAATGAAAAACTGTTTTTT
CASGLVPLEIATNEKLFF
>TRBV11-3|.|.|TRBJ2-7
TGTGCCAGCAGCTTATCTCAGGGCATCTCCTACGAGCAGTACTTC
CASSLSQGISYEQYF
>TRBV7-9|.|.|TRBJ1-2
TGTGCCAGCAGCTTAGCGCAGGGATACTATGGCTACACCTTC
CASSLAQGYYGYTF
>TRBV28|.|TRBD1|TRBJ1-1
TGTGCCAGCAGTTTATGGGGACAGGGGTCGGGCACTGAAGCTTTCTTT
CASSLWGQGSGTEAFF
>TRBV12-5|once|.|TRBJ2-1
TGTGCTAGTGCCCAATTCTACAATGAGCAGTTCTTC
CASAQFYNEQFF
>TRBV11-2|.|.|TRBJ2-2
TGTGCCAGCGCATTAGGAGTCGGGGAGCTGTTTTTT
CASALGVGELFF
>TRBV10-3|.|.|TRBJ2-1
TGTGCCATCAGTGAAATAGACTATAATGAGCAGTTCTTC
CAISEIDYNEQFF
>TRBV5-1|few|.|TRBJ1-3
TGCGCCAGCAGCCTCTCCCCCCGCCAGGGGTCTGGAAACACCATATATTTT
CASSLSPRQGSGNTIYF
>TRBV30|.|.|TRBJ1-4
TGTGCCTGGAGTGTAAAGGGGTTCGCAACTAATGAAAAACTGTTTTTT
CAWSVKGFATNEKLFF
>TRBV9|few|TRBD1|TRBJ2-5
TGTGCCAGCAGCGTTGCAGGGGACAGGGGGCTAGAGACCCAGTACTTC
CASSVAGDRGLETQYF
>TRBV19|.|.|TRBJ1-4
TGTGCCACCCGCCTATCAGGGCCATCTATGGAAAAACTGTTTTTT
CATRLSGPSMEKLFF
>TRBV5-1|.|.|TRBJ1-4
TGCGCCAGCAGCTTACGGGAGGATAATGAAAAACTGTTTTTT
CASSLREDNEKLFF
>TRBV2|.|.|TRBJ1-1
TGTGCCTGTGGCAGGGGCCGTCCGAACACTGAAGCTTTCTTT
CACGRGRPNTEAFF
>TRBV10-3|.|.|TRBJ1-5
TGTGCCATCAGTGAGTCGACTCTGGGTGCAAGCGGCAATCAGCCCCAGCATTTT
CAISESTLGASGNQPQHF
>TRBV7-8|.|TRBD1|TRBJ2-1
TGTGCCAGCAGCCAAGGGGGCCTGTATTACAATGAGCAGTTCTTC
CASSQGGLYYNEQFF
>TRBV10-2|.|.|TRBJ2-7
TGCGCCAGCGGGGAGGGGGTCTCCTACGAGCAGTACTTC
CASGEGVSYEQYF
>TRBV27|.|TRBD1|TRBJ1-5
TGTGCCAGCAGTGGGGCGGGACAGGGGATTCAGCCCCAGCATTTT
CASSGAGQGIQPQHF
>TRBV7-9|once|.|TRBJ2-7
TGTGCCAGCACCTTCCAACAGGGACCCCTCATCTACGAGCAGTACTTC
CASTFQQGPLIYEQYF
>TRBV19|.|.|TRBJ2-1
TGTGCCGCTTCGGGTGGGGGGATCTACAATGAGCAGTTCTTC
CAASGGGIYNEQFF